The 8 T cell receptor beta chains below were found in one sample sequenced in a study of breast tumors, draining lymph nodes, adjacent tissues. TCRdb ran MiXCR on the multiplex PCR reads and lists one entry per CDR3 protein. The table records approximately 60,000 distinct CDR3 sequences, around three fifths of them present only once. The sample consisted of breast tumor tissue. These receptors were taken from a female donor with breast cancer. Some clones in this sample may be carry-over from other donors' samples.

The CDR3 DNA sequence: TGCAGTCCCAGTGCAGGGCGGGGACGCACAGATACGCAGTATTTT. This codes for CSPSAGRGRTDTQYF. The chain employs TRBV20-1 and TRBJ2-3; perhaps TRBD2 as D (6 bases). From germline, CDR1 is DFQATT and CDR2 SNEGSKA (reference sequence). The CDR3 is made up of 15 amino acids. The V gene lost 8 bases and the J gene lost 1 base, with 19 bases spanning the gap.

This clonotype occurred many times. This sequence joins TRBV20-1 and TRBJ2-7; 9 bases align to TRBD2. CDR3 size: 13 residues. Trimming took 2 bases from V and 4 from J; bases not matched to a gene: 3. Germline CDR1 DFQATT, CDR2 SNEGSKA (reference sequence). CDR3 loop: CSARYSGSYEQYF. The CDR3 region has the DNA TGCAGTGCTAGATATAGCGGGAGTTACGAGCAGTACTTC.

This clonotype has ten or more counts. The CDR3 spells CASSQGSGRAGEQFF. The CDR3 nucleotides are TGTGCCAGCAGCCAGGGCAGCGGGAGGGCGGGTGAGCAGTTCTTC. The rearrangement uses TRBV5-8 and TRBJ2-1; TRBD2 matches at 10 bases. V lost 4 bases and J lost 9; bases outside the gene matches: 10. The CDR3 has 15 residues. Germline loops: CDR1 SGHTS, CDR2 YDEGEE.

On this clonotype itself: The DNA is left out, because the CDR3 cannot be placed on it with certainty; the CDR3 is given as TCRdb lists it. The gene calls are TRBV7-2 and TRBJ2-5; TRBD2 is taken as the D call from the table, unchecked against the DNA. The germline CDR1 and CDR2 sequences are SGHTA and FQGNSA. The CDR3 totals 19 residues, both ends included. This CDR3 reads CASSLGASPLHFGNGTQYF.

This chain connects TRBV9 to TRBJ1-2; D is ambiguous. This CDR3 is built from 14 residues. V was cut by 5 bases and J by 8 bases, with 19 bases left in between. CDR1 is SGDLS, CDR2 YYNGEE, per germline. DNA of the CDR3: TGTGCCAGCAGTCCGGGCCATAACCTTTTGGGCTACACCTTC. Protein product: CASSPGHNLLGYTF. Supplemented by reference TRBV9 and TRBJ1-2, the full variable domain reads DSGVTQTPKHLITATGQRVTLRCSPRSGDLSVYWYQQSLDQGLQFLIQYYNGEERAKGNILERFSAQQFPDLHSELNLSSLELGDSALYFCASSPGHNLLGYTFGSGTRLTVV.

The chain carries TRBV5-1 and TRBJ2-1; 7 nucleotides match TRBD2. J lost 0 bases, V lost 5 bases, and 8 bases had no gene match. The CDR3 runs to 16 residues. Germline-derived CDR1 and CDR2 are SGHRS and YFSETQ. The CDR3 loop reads CASSSMGGSSYNEQFF. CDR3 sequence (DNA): TGCGCCAGCAGTTCCATGGGAGGGAGCTCCTACAATGAGCAGTTCTTC.

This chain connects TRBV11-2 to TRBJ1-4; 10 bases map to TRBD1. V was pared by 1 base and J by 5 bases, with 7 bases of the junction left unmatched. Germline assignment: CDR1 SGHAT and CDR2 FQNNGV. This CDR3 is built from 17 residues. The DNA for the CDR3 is TGTGCCAGCAGCTTAGTTTCGACAGGGGGCCTCAATGAAAAACTGTTTTTT. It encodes CASSLVSTGGLNEKLFF.

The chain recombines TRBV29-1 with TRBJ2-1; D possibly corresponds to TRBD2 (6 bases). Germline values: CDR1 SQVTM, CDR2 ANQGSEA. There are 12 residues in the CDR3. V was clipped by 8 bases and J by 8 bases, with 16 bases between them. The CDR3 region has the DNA TGCAGCATCCCCCGTGGGGAGGATGAGCAGTTCTTC. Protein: CSIPRGEDEQFF.